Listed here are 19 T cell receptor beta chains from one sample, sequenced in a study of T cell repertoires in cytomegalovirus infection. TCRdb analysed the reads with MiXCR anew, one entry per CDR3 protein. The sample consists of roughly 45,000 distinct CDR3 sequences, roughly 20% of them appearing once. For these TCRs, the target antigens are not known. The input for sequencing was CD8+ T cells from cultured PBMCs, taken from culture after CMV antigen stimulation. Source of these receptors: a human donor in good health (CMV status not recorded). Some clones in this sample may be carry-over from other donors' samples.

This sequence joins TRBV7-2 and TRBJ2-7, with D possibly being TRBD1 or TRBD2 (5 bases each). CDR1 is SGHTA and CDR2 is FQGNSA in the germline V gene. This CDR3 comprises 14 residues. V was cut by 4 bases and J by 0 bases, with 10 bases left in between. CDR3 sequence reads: CASSSEGYSYEQYF. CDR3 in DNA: TGTGCCAGCAGCTCAGAGGGGTACTCCTACGAGCAGTACTTC.

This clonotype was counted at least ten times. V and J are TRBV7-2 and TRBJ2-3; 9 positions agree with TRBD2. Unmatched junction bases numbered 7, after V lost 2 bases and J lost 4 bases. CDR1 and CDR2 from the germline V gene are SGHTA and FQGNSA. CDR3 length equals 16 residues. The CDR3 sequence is CASSLWLAGLPDTQYF. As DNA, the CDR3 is TGTGCCAGCAGCTTATGGCTAGCGGGGCTCCCAGATACGCAGTATTTT.

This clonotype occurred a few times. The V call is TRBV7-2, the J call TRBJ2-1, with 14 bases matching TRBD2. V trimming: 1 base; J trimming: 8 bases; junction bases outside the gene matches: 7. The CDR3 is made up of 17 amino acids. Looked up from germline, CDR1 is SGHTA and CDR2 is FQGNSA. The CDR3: CASSLEGLAGVRDEQFF. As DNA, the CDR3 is TGTGCCAGCAGCTTAGAGGGACTAGCGGGAGTTAGGGATGAGCAGTTCTTC. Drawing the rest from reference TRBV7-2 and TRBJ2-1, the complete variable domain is GAGVSQSPSNKVTEKGKDVELRCDPISGHTALYWYRQSLGQGLEFLIYFQGNSAPDKSGLPSDRFSAERTGGSVSTLTIQRTQQEDSAVYLCASSLEGLAGVRDEQFFGPGTRLTVL.

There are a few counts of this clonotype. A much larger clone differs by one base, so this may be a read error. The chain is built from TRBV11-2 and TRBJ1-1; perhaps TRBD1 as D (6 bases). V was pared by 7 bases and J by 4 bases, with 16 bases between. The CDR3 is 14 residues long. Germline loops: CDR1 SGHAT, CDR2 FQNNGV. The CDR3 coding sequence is TGTGCCAGCAACCCCCGGGGGGGCGTCACTGAAGCTTTCTTT. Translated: CASNPRGGVTEAFF.

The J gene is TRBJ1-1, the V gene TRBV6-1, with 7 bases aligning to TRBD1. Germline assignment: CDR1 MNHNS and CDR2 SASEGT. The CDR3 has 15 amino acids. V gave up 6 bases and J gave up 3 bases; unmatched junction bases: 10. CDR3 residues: CASSWDRGRDTEAFF. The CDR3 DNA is TGTGCCAGCAGCTGGGATAGGGGGCGGGACACTGAAGCTTTCTTT.

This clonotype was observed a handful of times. Here the CDR3 DNA reads TGTGCCAGCACGGAAGGCCACGAGCAGTACTTC. Translation gives CASTEGHEQYF. The chain links TRBV6-1 to TRBJ2-7, with no clear D. The CDR3 sequence is 11 residues long. Germline V lookup: CDR1 MNHNS, CDR2 SASEGT. With 7 bases removed from V and 5 bases from J, the gap between germline ends came to 9 bases.

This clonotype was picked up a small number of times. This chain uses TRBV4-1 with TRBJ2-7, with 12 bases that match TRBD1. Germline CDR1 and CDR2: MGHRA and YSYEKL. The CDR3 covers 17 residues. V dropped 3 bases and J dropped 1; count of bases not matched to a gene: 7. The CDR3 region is CASSQVGGQGASYEQYF. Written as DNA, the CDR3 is TGCGCCAGCAGCCAGGTTGGGGGACAGGGGGCGTCCTACGAGCAGTACTTC.

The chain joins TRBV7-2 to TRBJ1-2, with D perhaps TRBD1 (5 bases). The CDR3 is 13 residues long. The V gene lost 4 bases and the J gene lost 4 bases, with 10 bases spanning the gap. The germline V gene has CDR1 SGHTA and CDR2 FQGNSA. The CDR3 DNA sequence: TGTGCCAGCAGCTACGTGGGGGGCTATGGCTACACCTTC. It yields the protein CASSYVGGYGYTF.

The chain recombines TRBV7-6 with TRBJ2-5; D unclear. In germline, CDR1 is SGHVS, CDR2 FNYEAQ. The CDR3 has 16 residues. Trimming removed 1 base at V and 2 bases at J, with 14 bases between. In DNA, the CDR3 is TGTGCCAGCAGCTTAGTCGTCGATCCTGCACAAGAGACCCAGTACTTC. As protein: CASSLVVDPAQETQYF. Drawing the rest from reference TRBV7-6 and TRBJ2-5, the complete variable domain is GAGVSQSPRYKVTKRGQDVALRCDPISGHVSLYWYRQALGQGPEFLTYFNYEAQQDKSGLPNDRFSAERPEGSISTLTIQRTEQRDSAMYRCASSLVVDPAQETQYFGPGTRLLVL.

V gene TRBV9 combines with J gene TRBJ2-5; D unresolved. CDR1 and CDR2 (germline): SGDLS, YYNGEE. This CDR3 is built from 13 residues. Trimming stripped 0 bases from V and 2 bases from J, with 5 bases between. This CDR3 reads CASSVEDQETQYF. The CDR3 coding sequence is TGTGCCAGCAGCGTAGAGGATCAAGAGACCCAGTACTTC. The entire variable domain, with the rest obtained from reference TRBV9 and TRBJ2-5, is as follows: DSGVTQTPKHLITATGQRVTLRCSPRSGDLSVYWYQQSLDQGLQFLIQYYNGEERAKGNILERFSAQQFPDLHSELNLSSLELGDSALYFCASSVEDQETQYFGPGTRLLVL.

CDR3: CASSFSIDRTEAFF. CDR3 nucleotide sequence: TGTGCCAGTAGTTTCTCCATCGACCGGACAGAAGCTTTCTTT. This rearrangement joins TRBV19 to TRBJ1-1; the D gene is possibly TRBD1 (5 bases). Per germline, CDR1 LNHDA and CDR2 SQIVND (reference sequence). CDR3 length: 14 amino acids. V lost 5 bases, J lost 8 bases, and 18 bases lay in between. Full variable domain (rest looked up from reference TRBV19 and TRBJ1-1): DGGITQSPKYLFRKEGQNVTLSCEQNLNHDAMYWYRQDPGQGLRLIYYSQIVNDFQKGDIAEGYSVSREKKESFPLTVTSAQKNPTAFYLCASSFSIDRTEAFFGQGTRLTVV.

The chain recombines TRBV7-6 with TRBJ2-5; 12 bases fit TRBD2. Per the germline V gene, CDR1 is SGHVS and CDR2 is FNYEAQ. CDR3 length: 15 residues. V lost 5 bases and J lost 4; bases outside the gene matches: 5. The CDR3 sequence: CASSQTSGSRETQYF. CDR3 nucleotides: TGTGCCAGCAGCCAGACTAGCGGGAGTCGAGAGACCCAGTACTTC.

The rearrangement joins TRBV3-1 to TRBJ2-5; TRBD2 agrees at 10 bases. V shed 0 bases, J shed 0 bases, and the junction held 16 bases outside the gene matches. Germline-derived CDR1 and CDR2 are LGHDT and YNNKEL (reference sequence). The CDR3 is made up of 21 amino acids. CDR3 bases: TGTGCCAGCAGCCAAGATCCTTTTACGAGCGGGGGGGCCTTTAACCAAGAGACCCAGTACTTC. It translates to CASSQDPFTSGGAFNQETQYF.

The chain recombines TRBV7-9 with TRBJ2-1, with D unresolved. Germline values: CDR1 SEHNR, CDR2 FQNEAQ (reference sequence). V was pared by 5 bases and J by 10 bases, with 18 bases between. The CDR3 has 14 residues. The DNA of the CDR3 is TGTGCCAGCAGCCCCCCGTTTGGGCGCTGGGAGCAGTTCTTC. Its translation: CASSPPFGRWEQFF.

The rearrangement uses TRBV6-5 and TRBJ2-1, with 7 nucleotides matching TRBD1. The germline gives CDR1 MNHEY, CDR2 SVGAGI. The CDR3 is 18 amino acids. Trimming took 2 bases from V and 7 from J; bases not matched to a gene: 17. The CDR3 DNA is TGTGCCAGCAGTTACGGAACCCCGGGGACAGAACCCTGGAATGAGCAGTTCTTC. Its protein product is CASSYGTPGTEPWNEQFF.

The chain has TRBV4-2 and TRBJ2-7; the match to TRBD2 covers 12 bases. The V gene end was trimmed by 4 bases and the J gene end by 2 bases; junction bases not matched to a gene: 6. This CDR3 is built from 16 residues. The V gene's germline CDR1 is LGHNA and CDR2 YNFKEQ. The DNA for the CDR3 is TGTGCCAGCAGCCCTTGGACTAGCGGGGCGGCCTACGAGCAGTACTTC. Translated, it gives CASSPWTSGAAYEQYF.

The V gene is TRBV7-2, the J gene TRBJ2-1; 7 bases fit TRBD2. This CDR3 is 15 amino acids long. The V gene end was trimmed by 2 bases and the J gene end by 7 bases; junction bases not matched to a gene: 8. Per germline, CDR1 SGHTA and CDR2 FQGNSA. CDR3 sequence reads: CASSLNSGERNEQFF. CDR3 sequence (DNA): TGTGCCAGCAGCTTAAACAGCGGGGAACGGAATGAGCAGTTCTTC.

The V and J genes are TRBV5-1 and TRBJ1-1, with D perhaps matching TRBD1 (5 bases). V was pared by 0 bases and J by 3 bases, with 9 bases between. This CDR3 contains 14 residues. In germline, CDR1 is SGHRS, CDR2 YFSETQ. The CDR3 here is CASSLDRTDTEAFF. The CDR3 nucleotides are TGCGCCAGCAGCTTGGACAGGACCGACACTGAAGCTTTCTTT. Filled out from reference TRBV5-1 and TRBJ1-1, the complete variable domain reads KAGVTQTPRYLIKTRGQQVTLSCSPISGHRSVSWYQQTPGQGLQFLFEYFSETQRNKGNFPGRFSGRQFSNSRSEMNVSTLELGDSALYLCASSLDRTDTEAFFGQGTRLTVV.

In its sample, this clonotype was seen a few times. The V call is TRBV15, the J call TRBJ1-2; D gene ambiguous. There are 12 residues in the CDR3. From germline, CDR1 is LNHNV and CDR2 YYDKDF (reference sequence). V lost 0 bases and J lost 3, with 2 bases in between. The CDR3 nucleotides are TGTGCCACCAGCAGAGAAGACTATGGCTACACCTTC. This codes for CATSREDYGYTF.